This paragraph reports one T cell receptor beta chain. Its target is unknown. A much larger clone is a single base away; this may be a read error. These data are taken from a study of CD8+CD57+ T cells in acquired aplastic anemia. Study information: DNA recovered from sorted CD4+ and CD8+ cells had a mean of approximately 3.2 ug.

According to the study, genomic DNA was the template for TCR beta VDJ and CDR3 profiling. TCRdb independently ran MiXCR on the reads; one entry per CDR3 protein. Of around 290,000 distinct CDR3 sequences detected, about three fifths appear once; the ten largest clones hold roughly 1.2%. The CDR3 extends over 13 amino acids. The V gene's germline CDR1 is MNHNS and CDR2 SASEGT. The ends were cut back, 6 bases at V and 6 bases at J, with 14 bases in the middle. Overall study results and limits: Patient and control CD8+ Simpson's diversity was not significantly different. Roughly 28 was the count of CD8+ CDR3 sequences that patients shared with controls.

It was patients with CD8+CD57+ cell expansion by flow cytometry who were chosen for sequencing. No patient had been given any therapy when blood was sampled. The clonotype comes from a human donor with aplastic anemia. Specimen: sorted CD4+, CD8+, or CD8+CD57+ T cells (not recorded which) from PBMCs. This sequence joins TRBV6-1 and TRBJ1-1; weak D call: TRBD1 (6 bases). The CDR3 DNA is TGTGCCAGCAGGCTAACAGGGCCTCCTGAAGCTTTCTTT. Translation gives CASRLTGPPEAFF.